These 27 T cell receptor beta chains were sequenced from one sample in a study of metastatic and nonmetastatic thyroid tumors. No treatment had been given to any patient before thyroid surgery. TCRdb re-called the PCR reads via MiXCR. The sample has more than 6,000 clones, 25% to 30% seen once. Source material: tumor tissue. The receptors here all came from a female donor with papillary thyroid cancer or a benign thyroid nodule (not recorded which). Some clones in this sample may be carry-over from other donors' samples.

This chain joins TRBV5-6 and TRBJ2-7; D possibly corresponds to TRBD1 (5 bases). Germline V gives CDR1 SGHDT, CDR2 YYEEEE. V shed 0 bases and J shed 4 bases, with 14 bases lying between them. The CDR3 runs to 15 residues. CDR3 coding DNA: TGTGCCAGCAGCTTGGGGGGCATTGGGTCATACGAGCAGTACTTC. As protein: CASSLGGIGSYEQYF. The full variable domain, rest sourced from reference TRBV5-6 and TRBJ2-7, is DAGVTQSPTHLIKTRGQQVTLRCSPKSGHDTVSWYQQALGQGPQFIFQYYEEEERQRGNFPDRFSGHQFPNYSSELNVNALLLGDSALYLCASSLGGIGSYEQYFGPGTRLTVT.

V is TRBV11-2 and J is TRBJ1-4; D call uncertain. The V and J ends lost 7 bases and 8 bases respectively, with 20 bases between them. The CDR3 is 15 residues long. Germline CDR1 reads SGHAT; CDR2 reads FQNNGV. The CDR3 DNA reads as TGTGCCAGCAAAATAGGACCCGCTAGTGGAGAAAAACTGTTTTTT. It translates to CASKIGPASGEKLFF. The full variable domain, rest sourced from reference TRBV11-2 and TRBJ1-4, is EAGVAQSPRYKIIEKRQSVAFWCNPISGHATLYWYQQILGQGPKLLIQFQNNGVVDDSQLPKDRFSAERLKGVDSTLKIQPAKLEDSAVYLCASKIGPASGEKLFFGSGTQLSVL.

The chain uses TRBV11-3 and TRBJ2-6; D remains unclear. Between the trimmed V and J ends, which lost 3 bases and 0 bases, there was a span of 6 bases. This CDR3 is built from 15 residues. Germline V lookup: CDR1 SGHNT, CDR2 YENEEA. The CDR3 DNA follows: TGTGCCAGCAGCTTCCCCGGCTCTGGGGCCAACGTCCTGACTTTC. Protein sequence: CASSFPGSGANVLTF.

A few counts support this clone. The chain links TRBV6-2 or TRBV6-3 to TRBJ2-7; weak D call: TRBD2 (5 bases). This CDR3 has 15 amino acids. The germline V and J ends were trimmed by 0 bases and 3 bases, with 12 bases remaining between them. Germline V gene data show CDR1 as MNHEY and CDR2 as SVGEGT. The CDR3 region has the DNA TGTGCCAGCAGTTACTCGTTTAAGCGGTACTACGAGCAGTACTTC. The encoded protein is CASSYSFKRYYEQYF.

Details on this clone: Lacking the conserved final phenylalanine or tryptophan, this CDR3 likely reflects a read error. The chain carries TRBV7-2 and TRBJ2-1; TRBD2 matches at 10 bases. Germline CDR1 SGHTA, CDR2 FQGNSA. The CDR3 consists of 14 residues. CDR3 in DNA: TGTGCCAGCAGCCTAGCGGGAGCCCACAATGAGCAGTTCCTC. Its translation is CASSLAGAHNEQFL.

The chain links TRBV28 to TRBJ2-7; 7 bases map to TRBD1. CDR3 length: 16 residues. J was trimmed by 7 bases and V by 2 bases; bases with no gene match: 14. The V gene's germline CDR1 is MDHEN and CDR2 SYDVKM. CDR3 amino acids: CASSLPSGQLGREQYF. DNA of the CDR3: TGTGCCAGCAGTTTACCGTCGGGACAGCTAGGTAGAGAGCAGTACTTC.

This rearrangement joins TRBV30 to TRBJ2-7; 9 bases agree with TRBD1. The ends lost 2 bases at V and 1 base at J; junction bases unmatched: 12. The CDR3 extends over 17 amino acids. Germline V gene data show CDR1 as GTSNPN and CDR2 as SVGIG (reference sequence). The CDR3 sequence is CAWSSAGTGLRSYEQYF. The CDR3 nucleotides read TGTGCCTGGAGTTCCGCCGGGACAGGGTTGAGGTCCTACGAGCAGTACTTC.

This clone was counted between two and nine times. This chain joins TRBV10-3 and TRBJ2-1; D call uncertain. V dropped 3 bases and J dropped 8 bases, with 14 bases sitting between them. The CDR3 is made up of 14 amino acids. CDR1 ENHRY and CDR2 SYGVKD come from the germline V gene. The CDR3 DNA reads TGTGCCATCAGTGAACGATCGAATACGGATGAGCAGTTCTTC. This encodes CAISERSNTDEQFF.

This clone is medium-sized in the sample. This chain joins TRBV7-9 and TRBJ2-1; D gene uncertain. V lost 0 bases, J lost 5 bases, and 8 bases lay in between. CDR1 is SEHNR, CDR2 FQNEAQ, per germline (reference sequence). The CDR3 extends over 14 amino acids. The CDR3, as DNA: TGTGCCAGCAGCTTAGCAGGAACTAACAATGAGCAGTTCTTC. Its protein is CASSLAGTNNEQFF.

This clone was observed a few times. The chain carries TRBV27 and TRBJ1-1, with unresolved D. Germline-derived CDR1 and CDR2 are MNHEY and SMNVEV (reference sequence). V lost 1 base, J lost 3 bases, and 6 bases lay in between. CDR3 length equals 13 residues. CDR3 residues: CASSLYQYTEAFF. The CDR3 bases are TGTGCCAGCAGTTTATACCAGTACACTGAAGCTTTCTTT.

Sample share makes this clone large. The rearrangement uses TRBV5-1 and TRBJ2-2; 11 bases are a match to TRBD2. Germline CDR1 is SGHRS and CDR2 is YFSETQ. The CDR3 spans 16 residues. V gave up 2 bases and J gave up 4 bases; unmatched junction bases: 4. The CDR3 sequence: CASSFTSGRGTGELFF. The CDR3 DNA sequence: TGCGCCAGCAGCTTTACTAGCGGGAGAGGCACCGGGGAGCTGTTTTTT.

This clone was detected a few times. A read error may account for a junction end that differs from germline. This chain joins TRBV19 and TRBJ2-3, with D tentatively TRBD2 (5 bases). Germline assignment: CDR1 LNHDA and CDR2 SQIVND (reference sequence). The CDR3 has 13 amino acids. This CDR3 is CANSRGGADTKYF. The DNA for the CDR3 is TGTGCCAATAGCCGCGGAGGAGCAGATACGAAGTATTTT.

This clone turned up a few times. The rearrangement joins TRBV6-1 to TRBJ1-2, with a weak D call TRBD1 (5 bases). The CDR3 covers 16 residues. The V end lost 3 bases, the J end lost 2 bases, and 16 bases lay between the germline ends. Per germline, CDR1 MNHNS and CDR2 SASEGT. The DNA of the CDR3 is TGTGCCAGCAGTGACGGTGGGGCAGGAGGGAACTATGGCTACACCTTC. This gives the protein CASSDGGAGGNYGYTF.

This chain joins TRBV6-4 and TRBJ2-1; 10 bases fit TRBD2. Germline V CDR1 and CDR2: MRHNA, SNTAGT. This CDR3 has 15 amino acids. V trimming: 3 bases; J trimming: 8 bases; junction bases outside the gene matches: 7. CDR3 in DNA: TGTGCCAGCAGTGAAGCCAGCGGGAGGGCCTATGAGCAGTTCTTC. Its translation: CASSEASGRAYEQFF.

The chain uses TRBV20-1 and TRBJ2-3; D is unclear. CDR3 size: 11 residues. Trimming removed 5 bases from V and 8 bases from J, with 11 bases in between. The germline gives CDR1 DFQATT, CDR2 SNEGSKA (reference sequence). CDR3 amino acids: CSAPSGVTQYF. CDR3 in DNA: TGCAGTGCTCCCAGTGGAGTTACGCAGTATTTT.

This clone was counted only a few times. The chain has TRBV15 and TRBJ2-7; TRBD1 matches at 10 bases. The CDR3 length is 15 residues. Germline trimming cut 3 bases from V and 2 bases from J; bases unmatched to any gene: 4. Germline loops: CDR1 LNHNV, CDR2 YYDKDF (reference sequence). The DNA for the CDR3 is TGTGCCACCAGCAGCCGGGACAGGGGAACCTACGAGCAGTACTTC. Protein product: CATSSRDRGTYEQYF.

The sample holds one count of this clone. The rearrangement joins TRBV5-8 to TRBJ2-2; D gene unclear. Trimming took off 3 bases at V and 4 bases at J, with 16 bases between the two ends. The CDR3 loop spans 16 amino acids. From germline, CDR1 is SGHTS and CDR2 YDEGEE. The DNA for the CDR3 is TGTGCCAGCAGCTCCTTTAGTGGGCGACGCACCGGGGAGCTGTTTTTT. This gives the protein CASSSFSGRRTGELFF.

This clone was picked up a small number of times. V usage is TRBV27 and J usage is TRBJ2-3; D gene uncertain. The V and J ends lost 4 bases and 1 base respectively, with 9 bases between them. The CDR3 covers 14 residues. CDR1 and CDR2 (germline): MNHEY, SMNVEV (reference sequence). CDR3 DNA: TGTGCCAGCAGTTCAGGATGGGGCACAGATACGCAGTATTTT. Translating gives CASSSGWGTDTQYF.

Only one count was recorded for this clone. Relative to the germline gene, one junction end is altered; a read error may explain this. The V call is TRBV11-2, the J call TRBJ2-1; 10 bases align to TRBD2. Looked up from germline, CDR1 is SGHAT and CDR2 is FQNNGV. The CDR3 covers 16 residues. As DNA, the CDR3 is TGTGCCAGCAGTAGGAGCACTAGCGGGGTATACAGTGAGCAGTTCTTC. It is translated as CASSRSTSGVYSEQFF.

By frequency in the sample, this clone is medium-sized. In DNA form, the CDR3 reads TGCGCCAGCAGCGTGGGACAGAACTACAATGAGCAGTTCTTC. Amino acids: CASSVGQNYNEQFF. This chain connects TRBV5-1 to TRBJ2-1, with 7 bases fitting TRBD1. Per germline, CDR1 SGHRS and CDR2 YFSETQ. The CDR3 is made up of 14 amino acids. Trimming removed 4 bases from V and 3 bases from J; junction bases left unmatched: 4.

The V and J genes are TRBV20-1 and TRBJ1-2, with D possibly being TRBD1 (5 bases). CDR1 and CDR2 from the germline V gene are DFQATT and SNEGSKA (reference sequence). This CDR3 is built from 14 residues. Trimming pared 0 bases from V and 4 bases from J, leaving 12 bases between. CDR3 coding DNA: TGCAGTGCTAGAGATCGGGGGGGTGGCTATGGCTACACCTTC. This encodes CSARDRGGGYGYTF.

This clone is labeled medium-sized (0.01 to 0.1%). This chain joins TRBV2 and TRBJ1-2; 7 bases match TRBD1. Looked up from germline, CDR1 is SNHLY and CDR2 is FYNNEI. This CDR3 has 16 amino acids. V lost 4 bases and J lost 2; bases outside the gene matches: 10. The CDR3 nucleotides read TGTGCCAGCAGTGGGGACAGAGGGGAGGGGAACTATGGCTACACCTTC. Its protein is CASSGDRGEGNYGYTF.

This clone is labeled as medium-sized. The rearrangement joins TRBV4-2 to TRBJ2-2; TRBD1 matches 8 bases. The CDR3 runs to 16 residues. Germline values: CDR1 LGHNA, CDR2 YNFKEQ. V shed 0 bases and J 7 bases; nucleotides not matched to a gene: 7. DNA for the CDR3: TGTGCCAGCAGCCAAGAAGGACAGGGTGGTCGCGGGGAGCTGTTTTTT. Translating it yields CASSQEGQGGRGELFF.

This clone has a handful of counts. The chain couples TRBV5-1 to TRBJ2-3, with a tentative D call TRBD1 (6 bases). V shed 4 bases and J shed 6 bases, with 15 bases lying between them. The CDR3 covers 14 residues. Germline lookup yields CDR1 SGHRS and CDR2 YFSETQ. CDR3 sequence (DNA): TGCGCCAGCAGCCTAGAACGGACAGTTGATACGCAGTATTTT. As protein: CASSLERTVDTQYF. Complete variable domain (other parts from reference TRBV5-1 and TRBJ2-3): KAGVTQTPRYLIKTRGQQVTLSCSPISGHRSVSWYQQTPGQGLQFLFEYFSETQRNKGNFPGRFSGRQFSNSRSEMNVSTLELGDSALYLCASSLERTVDTQYFGPGTRLTVL.

The V call is TRBV6-1, the J call TRBJ1-5; 7 bases align to TRBD1. V shed 5 bases, J shed 0 bases, and the junction held 10 bases outside the gene matches. CDR3 size: 17 residues. Germline lookup yields CDR1 MNHNS and CDR2 SASEGT. Here the CDR3 DNA reads TGTGCCAGCAGTCAGACAGGGATGGGGGTTAGCAATCAGCCCCAGCATTTT. It is translated as CASSQTGMGVSNQPQHF.

The V gene is TRBV11-3, the J gene TRBJ1-6; a weak D match, TRBD1 (5 bases). The germline V gene encodes CDR1 SGHNT and CDR2 YENEEA. The V gene lost 1 base and the J gene lost 6 bases, with 7 bases spanning the gap. CDR3 size: 14 residues. In DNA form, the CDR3 reads TGTGCCAGCAGCTTAGGACAGCGTAATTCACCCCTCCACTTT. This encodes CASSLGQRNSPLHF.

In this sample, this clone turned up a few times. This chain connects TRBV6-2 or TRBV6-3 to TRBJ1-5; possibly TRBD1 for D (6 bases). Germline CDR1 reads MNHEY; CDR2 reads SVGEGT. The V gene lost 4 bases and the J gene lost 1 base, with 14 bases spanning the gap. This CDR3 spans 16 amino acids. CDR3: CASSSKTGNSNQPQHF. In DNA, the CDR3 is TGTGCCAGCAGTTCCAAGACAGGCAACAGCAATCAGCCCCAGCATTTT.